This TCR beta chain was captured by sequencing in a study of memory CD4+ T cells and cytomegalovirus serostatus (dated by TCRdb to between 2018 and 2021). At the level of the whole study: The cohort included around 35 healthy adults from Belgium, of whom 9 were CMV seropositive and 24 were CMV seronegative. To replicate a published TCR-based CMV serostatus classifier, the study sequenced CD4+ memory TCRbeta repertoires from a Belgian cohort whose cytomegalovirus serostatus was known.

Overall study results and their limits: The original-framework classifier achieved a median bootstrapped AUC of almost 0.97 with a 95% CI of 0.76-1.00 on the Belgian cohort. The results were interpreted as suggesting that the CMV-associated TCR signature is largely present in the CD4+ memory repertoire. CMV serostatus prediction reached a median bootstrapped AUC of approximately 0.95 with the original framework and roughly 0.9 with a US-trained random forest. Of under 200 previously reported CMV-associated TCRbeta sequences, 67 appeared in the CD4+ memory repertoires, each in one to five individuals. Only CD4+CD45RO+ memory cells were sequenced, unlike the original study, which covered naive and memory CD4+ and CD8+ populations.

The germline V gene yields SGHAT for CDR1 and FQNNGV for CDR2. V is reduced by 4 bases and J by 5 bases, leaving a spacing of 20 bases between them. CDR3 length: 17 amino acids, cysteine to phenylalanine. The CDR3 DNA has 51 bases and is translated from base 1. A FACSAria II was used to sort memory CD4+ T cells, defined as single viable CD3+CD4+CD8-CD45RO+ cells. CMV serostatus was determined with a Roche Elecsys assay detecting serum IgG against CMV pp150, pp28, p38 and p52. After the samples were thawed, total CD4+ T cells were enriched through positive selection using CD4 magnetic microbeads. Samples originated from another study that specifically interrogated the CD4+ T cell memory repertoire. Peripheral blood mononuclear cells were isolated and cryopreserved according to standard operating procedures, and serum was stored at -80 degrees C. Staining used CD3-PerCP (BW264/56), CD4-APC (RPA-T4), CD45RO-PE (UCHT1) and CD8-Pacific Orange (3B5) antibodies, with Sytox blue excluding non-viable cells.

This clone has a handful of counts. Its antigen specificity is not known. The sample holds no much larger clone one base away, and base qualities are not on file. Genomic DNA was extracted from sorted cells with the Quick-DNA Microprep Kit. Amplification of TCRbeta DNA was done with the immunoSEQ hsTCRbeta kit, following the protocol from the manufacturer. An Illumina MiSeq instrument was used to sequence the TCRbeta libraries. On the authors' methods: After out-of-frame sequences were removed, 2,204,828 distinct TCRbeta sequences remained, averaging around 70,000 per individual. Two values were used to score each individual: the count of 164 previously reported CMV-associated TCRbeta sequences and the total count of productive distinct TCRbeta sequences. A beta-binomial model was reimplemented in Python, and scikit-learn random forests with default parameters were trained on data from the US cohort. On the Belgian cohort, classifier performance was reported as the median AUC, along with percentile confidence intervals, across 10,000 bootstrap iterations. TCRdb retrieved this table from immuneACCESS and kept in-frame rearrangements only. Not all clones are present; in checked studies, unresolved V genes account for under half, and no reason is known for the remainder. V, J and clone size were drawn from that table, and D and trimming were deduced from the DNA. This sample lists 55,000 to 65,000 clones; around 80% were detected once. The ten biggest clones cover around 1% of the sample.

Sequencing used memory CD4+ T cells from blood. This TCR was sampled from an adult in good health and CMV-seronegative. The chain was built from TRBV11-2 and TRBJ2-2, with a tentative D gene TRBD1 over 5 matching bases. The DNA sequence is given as TGTGCCAGCAGCTCTTTTTGGGGCAAGGACCGGACCGGGGAGCTGTTTTTT. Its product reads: CASSSFWGKDRTGELFF.